The present entry profiles one T cell receptor beta chain with its context. Its cognate antigen is unknown. This specimen belongs to a study of cytomegalovirus exposure and HLA in healthy donors. Broader study findings: A later analysis linked a missense variant in DCLRE1C to the trimming of TCR beta V and J genes. In a later analysis, at a false discovery rate of 0.05, 16,951 TCR beta sequences were associated with HLA alleles. Follow-up analysis found HLA locus-dependent TCR association rates, highest for DRB1 and lowest for HLA-C. The listing of 150 to 200 TCR beta chains classed them as cytomegalovirus-associated.

Per the germline V gene, CDR1 is SEHNR and CDR2 is FQNEAQ (reference sequence). V trimming: 6 bases; J trimming: 2 bases; junction bases outside the gene matches: 4. The CDR3 runs to 14 residues. The PCR employed 60 Vbeta primers together with 13 Jbeta primers. TCRdb's table, derived via immunoSEQ multiplex PCR, lists solely in-frame clones and lacks some. The repertoire holds fewer than 130,000 clones, with 50% to 70% as singletons. Input material: PBMCs. This clonotype was obtained from a man between 25 and 39 years old in good health and CMV-seropositive. The chain employs TRBV7-9 and TRBJ2-7; TRBD1 matches 10 bases. The CDR3 reads CASRTDRGPYEQYF. The CDR3 DNA reads TGTGCCAGCAGGACAGACAGGGGGCCCTACGAGCAGTACTTC.